The 13 T cell receptor beta chains below all came from one sample that was sequenced in a study of blood T cell repertoires in COVID-19. Generated by immunoSEQ multiplex PCR, the TCRdb table keeps only in-frame clones and is missing some. The sample lists over 200,000 clones; 85% to 90% were seen once. Sequencing input: PBMCs or T cells enriched from blood (not recorded which). The receptor source for this set is a man younger than 30 who had recovered from COVID-19.

The chain joins TRBV24-1 to TRBJ2-4, with 9 bases identical to TRBD1. This CDR3 contains 15 residues. Looked up from germline, CDR1 is KGHDR and CDR2 is SFDVKD. Unmatched junction bases numbered 1, after V lost 2 bases and J lost 3 bases. The CDR3 is CATSDWGQGKNIQYF. As DNA, the CDR3 is TGTGCCACCAGTGATTGGGGACAGGGCAAAAACATTCAGTACTTC.

The chain has TRBV28 and TRBJ1-2, with TRBD1 matching over 7 bases. The CDR3 contains 14 residues. V lost 2 bases and J lost 3; bases outside the gene matches: 3. Looked up from germline, CDR1 is MDHEN and CDR2 is SYDVKM. The DNA for the CDR3 is TGTGCCAGCAGTTTAGGACAGGCCCACTATGGCTACACCTTC. Protein product: CASSLGQAHYGYTF.

This chain joins TRBV4-1 and TRBJ2-7; no definite D call. Looked up from germline, CDR1 is MGHRA and CDR2 is YSYEKL. The CDR3 totals 16 residues. Trimming took off 1 base at V and 0 bases at J, with 13 bases between the two ends. In nucleotides, the CDR3 is TGCGCCAGCAGCCAAGCCGCAAGTATGAGCTCCTACGAGCAGTACTTC. Protein: CASSQAASMSSYEQYF.

The chain recombines TRBV19 with TRBJ2-1, with D perhaps matching TRBD2 (6 bases). CDR1 is LNHDA and CDR2 is SQIVND in the germline V gene (reference sequence). The CDR3 length is 13 residues. Trimming left V 3 bases short and J 4 bases short, with 7 bases between. Here the CDR3 DNA reads TGTGCCAGTAGTATCCTAGCGTACAATGAGCAGTTCTTC. This gives the protein CASSILAYNEQFF.

The chain combines TRBV19 with TRBJ1-3, with D possibly TRBD1 on 6 matching bases. The CDR3 runs to 17 residues. Trimming shortened V by 7 bases and J by 2 bases, and 21 bases separated the two germline ends. The germline V gene encodes CDR1 LNHDA and CDR2 SQIVND (reference sequence). The CDR3 DNA reads as TGTGCCAGTACCCTGGGGCCAAGGACAGTCCCTGGAAACACCATATATTTT. It codes for CASTLGPRTVPGNTIYF. Combining the CDR3 with reference TRBV19 and TRBJ1-3 gives the whole variable domain DGGITQSPKYLFRKEGQNVTLSCEQNLNHDAMYWYRQDPGQGLRLIYYSQIVNDFQKGDIAEGYSVSREKKESFPLTVTSAQKNPTAFYLCASTLGPRTVPGNTIYFGEGSWLTVV.

This chain uses TRBV10-3 with TRBJ1-1, with D possibly being TRBD1 (6 bases). Trimming stripped 3 bases from V and 3 bases from J, with 14 bases between. This CDR3 comprises 15 residues. Looked up from germline, CDR1 is ENHRY and CDR2 is SYGVKD. The CDR3 DNA follows: TGTGCCATCAGTGATTTTGGGGGCTCGGACACTGAAGCTTTCTTT. Protein product: CAISDFGGSDTEAFF.

The chain employs TRBV3-1 (or the pseudogene TRBV3-2) and TRBJ2-3; maybe TRBD1 (6 bases). Trimming took 3 bases from V and 1 from J, leaving 11 bases between them. CDR1 is LGHDT, CDR2 YNNKEL, per germline (reference sequence). The CDR3 contains 15 residues. CDR3 in DNA: TGTGCCAGCAGCCAGGGACATCTGGGCACAGATACGCAGTATTTT. Translated, it gives CASSQGHLGTDTQYF.

In nucleotides, the CDR3 is TGTGCCAGCAGTGAAGCACTAGCGGGAGGAACGTACGAGCAGTACTTC. It translates to CASSEALAGGTYEQYF. The V call is TRBV6-1, the J call TRBJ2-7; 12 nucleotides match TRBD2. The CDR3 contains 16 residues. The germline V gene has CDR1 MNHNS and CDR2 SASEGT. J lost 4 bases, V lost 0 bases, and 4 bases had no gene match.

J is TRBJ2-7 and V is TRBV6-6; TRBD1 might be the D (6 bases). The CDR3 extends over 15 amino acids. The V gene's germline CDR1 is MNHNY and CDR2 SVGAGI (reference sequence). V lost 2 bases, J lost 2 bases, and 13 bases lay in between. The CDR3 sequence is CASSYPEAGAYEQYF. CDR3 in DNA: TGTGCCAGCAGTTACCCCGAAGCAGGGGCCTACGAGCAGTACTTC.

This chain connects TRBV6-1 to TRBJ2-7, with D tentatively TRBD2 (6 bases). Trimming removed 5 bases from V and 6 bases from J, with 17 bases in between. The CDR3 spans 14 residues. Germline-derived CDR1 and CDR2 are MNHNS and SASEGT. CDR3 protein: CASSYQASAGEQYF. The CDR3 region has the DNA TGTGCCAGCAGTTATCAGGCTAGCGCCGGCGAGCAGTACTTC.

This clone was recorded at least ten times. V is TRBV12-3 or TRBV12-4 and J is TRBJ1-2; perhaps TRBD1 as D (5 bases). The CDR3 totals 13 residues. V dropped 6 bases and J dropped 6 bases, with 14 bases sitting between them. CDR3 sequence: CASSPRQSDGYTF. The CDR3, as DNA: TGTGCCAGCAGCCCTAGACAGAGCGATGGCTACACCTTC.

This clone was seen only once. J is TRBJ1-3 and V is TRBV19; the match to TRBD1 covers 9 bases. The CDR3 is 16 amino acids. V dropped 3 bases and J dropped 4; count of bases not matched to a gene: 7. Germline CDR1 and CDR2: LNHDA and SQIVND (reference sequence). As DNA, the CDR3 is TGTGCCAGTAGTATCGCGGACAGGGGCTTGGGAAACACCATATATTTT. It translates to CASSIADRGLGNTIYF.

The chain employs TRBV27 and TRBJ2-4, with TRBD1 identical over 8 bases. This CDR3 comprises 17 residues. V lost 2 bases, J lost 2 bases, and 8 bases stayed unmatched. In germline, CDR1 is MNHEY, CDR2 SMNVEV (reference sequence). This CDR3 reads CASSLGGTGLSKNIQYF. The CDR3 DNA reads as TGTGCCAGCAGTTTAGGGGGGACAGGACTTTCCAAAAACATTCAGTACTTC.